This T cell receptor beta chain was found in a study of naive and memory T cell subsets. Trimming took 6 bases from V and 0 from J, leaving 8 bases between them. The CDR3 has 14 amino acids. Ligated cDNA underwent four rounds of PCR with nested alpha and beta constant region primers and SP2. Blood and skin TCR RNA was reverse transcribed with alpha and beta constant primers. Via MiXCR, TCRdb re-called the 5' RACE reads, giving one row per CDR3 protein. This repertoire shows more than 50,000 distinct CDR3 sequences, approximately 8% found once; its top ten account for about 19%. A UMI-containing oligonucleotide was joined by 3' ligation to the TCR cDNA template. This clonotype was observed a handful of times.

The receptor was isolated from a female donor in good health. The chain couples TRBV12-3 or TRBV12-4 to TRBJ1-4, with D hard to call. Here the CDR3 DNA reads TGTGCCAGCAGGAGAGGAGCAACTAATGAAAAACTGTTTTTT. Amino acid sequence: CASRRGATNEKLFF.